Shown below are 19 T cell receptor beta chains from a single sample sequenced in a study of CD8+ T cells in alopecia areata. Specified treatment: oral pan-JAK inhibitor, 5-10 mg twice daily. Extracted from the samples, RNA was reverse transcribed into cDNA to serve as the sequencing template. Clones were sequenced by immunoSEQ multiplex PCR, and TCRdb holds only the in-frame ones, with some missing. The sample contains tens of thousands of clones, about half of which appear only once. The starting material was CD8+ T cells sorted from blood, obtained between weeks 36 and 40, from a patient treated with tofacitinib. The receptors here all came from a human donor with alopecia areata.

The V gene is TRBV7-9, the J gene TRBJ1-5, with D possibly TRBD1 on 6 matching bases. CDR1 is SEHNR, CDR2 FQNEAQ, per germline (reference sequence). This CDR3 is built from 16 residues. The V gene lost 5 bases and the J gene lost 2 bases, with 16 bases spanning the gap. CDR3 DNA sequence: TGTGCCAGCAGCGGGGGCGGGTCCTCAGGCAATCAGCCCCAGCATTTT. This codes for CASSGGGSSGNQPQHF.

This clone has only a few counts. This chain connects TRBV23-1 to TRBJ1-1, with 7 positions matching TRBD1. TRBV23-1 is annotated as an ORF whose role is uncertain. This CDR3 spans 10 amino acids. Losses at the gene ends were 9 bases for V and 8 bases for J; bases not matched to a gene: 3. CDR3 residues: CARRDSEAFF. The CDR3 nucleotides read TGCGCCAGAAGGGACAGCGAAGCTTTCTTT.

The chain employs TRBV4-1 and TRBJ2-7; no definite D call. CDR3 length: 13 residues. Germline-derived CDR1 and CDR2 are MGHRA and YSYEKL. V lost 1 base, J lost 2 bases, and 6 bases lay in between. Written as DNA, the CDR3 is TGCGCCAGCAGCCAAGGGCACGCCTACGAGCAGTACTTC. It codes for CASSQGHAYEQYF.

V usage is TRBV2 and J usage is TRBJ1-1; TRBD1 matches 7 bases. V was pared by 4 bases and J by 4 bases, with 0 bases of the junction left unmatched. The CDR3 has 12 amino acids. The germline V gene encodes CDR1 SNHLY and CDR2 FYNNEI. The CDR3 here is CASSAGGTEAFF. CDR3 coding DNA: TGTGCCAGCAGTGCAGGGGGCACTGAAGCTTTCTTT.

V is TRBV4-3 and J is TRBJ2-3, with D maybe TRBD2 (6 bases). This CDR3 is 15 amino acids long. V was cut by 4 bases and J by 6 bases, with 17 bases left in between. Germline V gene lookup returns CDR1 LGHNA and CDR2 YSLEER. Here the CDR3 DNA reads TGCGCCAGCAGCCTCGAGCCTAGTGGAGGGGATACGCAGTATTTT. Its translation is CASSLEPSGGDTQYF.

The chain has TRBV29-1 and TRBJ2-7; TRBD2 matches at 7 bases. CDR1 and CDR2 (germline): SQVTM, ANQGSEA. The CDR3 sequence is 14 residues long. With V trimmed by 7 bases and J by 5 bases, 14 bases remained unmatched. Here the CDR3 DNA reads TGCAGCGCGCGGGGAGGGTTGAGAATGGACGAGCAGTACTTC. It specifies CSARGGLRMDEQYF.

This clone is a singleton in its sample. The chain joins TRBV9 to TRBJ2-1; tentatively, D is TRBD1 (5 bases). Deletions cut 0 bases from V and 6 bases from J, with 10 bases between. The CDR3 spans 14 residues. Germline V gives CDR1 SGDLS, CDR2 YYNGEE. CDR3 nucleotides: TGTGCCAGCAGCGTAGCGGACACCTTCAATGAGCAGTTCTTC. This codes for CASSVADTFNEQFF.

The rearrangement joins TRBV27 to TRBJ1-2; D perhaps matches TRBD1 (5 bases). This CDR3 has 15 residues. Germline values: CDR1 MNHEY, CDR2 SMNVEV (reference sequence). The V end lost 6 bases, the J end lost 5 bases, and 19 bases lay between the germline ends. The CDR3 loop is CASSLGAGTLYGYTF. As DNA, the CDR3 is TGTGCCAGCAGCTTAGGAGCAGGGACCTTATATGGCTACACCTTC.

Here the CDR3 reads CASRETAGALYNEQFF. In nucleotides, the CDR3 is TGTGCCAGCAGGGAAACGGCGGGAGCACTATACAATGAGCAGTTCTTC. The chain combines TRBV11-2 with TRBJ2-1; 7 bases align to TRBD2. Germline V CDR1 and CDR2: SGHAT, FQNNGV. The V segment lost 6 bases and the J segment 4 bases; nucleotides outside the gene matches: 12. CDR3 length equals 16 residues.

A few counts support this clone. V gene TRBV15 combines with J gene TRBJ2-7; D gene uncertain. Trimming took 0 bases from V and 5 from J, leaving 8 bases between them. The CDR3 has 13 residues. The germline V gene encodes CDR1 LNHNV and CDR2 YYDKDF (reference sequence). CDR3 in DNA: TGTGCCACCAGCAGAGACATTCGTGACGAGCAGTACTTC. Translation: CATSRDIRDEQYF.

This chain connects TRBV10-3 to TRBJ2-3, with 10 positions matching TRBD2. Losses at the gene ends were 8 bases for V and 3 bases for J; bases not matched to a gene: 14. Per germline, CDR1 ENHRY and CDR2 SYGVKD. This CDR3 is 17 amino acids long. This CDR3 is CAIGEAGGLTSTDTQYF. The CDR3 bases are TGTGCCATCGGAGAAGCGGGAGGGCTCACCTCGACAGATACGCAGTATTTT.

The genes are TRBV6-6 and TRBJ2-5; 10 bases line up with TRBD1. Germline V gene data show CDR1 as MNHNY and CDR2 as SVGAGI (reference sequence). Losses at the gene ends were 10 bases for V and 1 base for J; bases not matched to a gene: 6. CDR3 length: 14 residues. In DNA form, the CDR3 reads TGTGCCACCAAGAGACAGGGGGCCCAAGAGACCCAGTACTTC. This sequence encodes CATKRQGAQETQYF.

This chain connects TRBV27 to TRBJ2-2; 8 positions match TRBD1. This CDR3 has 17 amino acids. Germline CDR1 and CDR2: MNHEY and SMNVEV (reference sequence). V shed 5 bases and J 3 bases; nucleotides not matched to a gene: 11. The CDR3 DNA sequence: TGTGCCAGCAGTCGAGATCCGGGACAGGCCTACACCGGGGAGCTGTTTTTT. Translation gives CASSRDPGQAYTGELFF.

The chain couples TRBV5-8 to TRBJ2-7; 10 nucleotides align to TRBD2. From germline, CDR1 is SGHTS and CDR2 YDEGEE. This CDR3 region has 15 residues. J gave up 0 bases and V 5 bases, and 5 bases lay outside the gene matches. The CDR3 is CASRYTSGISYEQYF. CDR3 bases: TGTGCCAGCAGGTATACTAGCGGGATCTCCTACGAGCAGTACTTC.

The chain has TRBV14 and TRBJ2-7, with 9 bases aligning to TRBD1. Germline CDR1 SGHDN, CDR2 FVKESK. The CDR3 contains 14 residues. The J segment lost 2 bases and the V segment lost 5 bases, leaving 4 bases of the junction unmatched. This CDR3 is CASSETGGAYEQYF. The CDR3 DNA follows: TGTGCCAGCAGCGAGACAGGGGGGGCCTACGAGCAGTACTTC. The full variable domain, with the rest looked up from reference TRBV14 and TRBJ2-7, is EAGVTQFPSHSVIEKGQTVTLRCDPISGHDNLYWYRRVMGKEIKFLLHFVKESKQDESGMPNNRFLAERTGGTYSTLKVQPAELEDSGVYFCASSETGGAYEQYFGPGTRLTVT.

V gene TRBV27 combines with J gene TRBJ1-5; D might be TRBD1 (6 bases). CDR1 MNHEY and CDR2 SMNVEV come from the germline V gene (reference sequence). The CDR3 contains 13 residues. Trimming pared 5 bases from V and 4 bases from J, leaving 9 bases between. The CDR3, as DNA: TGTGCCAGCAGTCCGGGGACAAATCAGCCCCAGCATTTT. Protein: CASSPGTNQPQHF.

The chain employs TRBV29-1 and TRBJ2-7; D gene unclear. CDR1 is SQVTM, CDR2 ANQGSEA, per germline. This CDR3 has 15 residues. Trimming took off 3 bases at V and 4 bases at J, with 19 bases between the two ends. The CDR3 reads CSVDARTAVGYEQYF. Written as DNA, the CDR3 is TGCAGCGTTGATGCCCGGACGGCCGTTGGGTACGAGCAGTACTTC.

The gene calls are TRBV5-6 and TRBJ2-7; D not certain. Trimming shortened V by 0 bases and J by 0 bases, and 7 bases separated the two germline ends. Per the germline V gene, CDR1 is SGHDT and CDR2 is YYEEEE. The CDR3 is 14 residues long. CDR3: CASSLVQPSYEQYF. In nucleotides, the CDR3 is TGTGCCAGCAGCTTGGTGCAGCCCTCCTACGAGCAGTACTTC.

The J gene is TRBJ2-2, the V gene TRBV4-1, with D possibly being TRBD1 or TRBD2 (5 bases each). The V end was cut by 0 bases, the J end by 1 base, with 12 bases between. The CDR3 length is 17 residues. Germline loops: CDR1 MGHRA, CDR2 YSYEKL. The CDR3 here is CASSQERGKGNTGELFF. The CDR3 DNA sequence: TGCGCCAGCAGCCAAGAGAGGGGTAAGGGGAACACCGGGGAGCTGTTTTTT.